This TCR beta chain came from a study of T cells in Graves' hyperthyroidism and ophthalmopathy. V shed 0 bases and J 6 bases; nucleotides not matched to a gene: 7. The CDR3 contains 15 residues. Germline values: CDR1 DFQATT, CDR2 SNEGSKA (reference sequence). The CDR3 regions of TCR beta were amplified from RNA transcripts. TCR CDR3 regions were first amplified by RT-PCR with HTBI primers. TCRdb used MiXCR to reprocess the multiplex PCR reads, holding one entry per CDR3 protein. The sample records about 720,000 distinct CDR3 sequences, around 19% being singletons. This TCR was sampled from a woman aged 50 to 65 with Graves' hyperthyroidism that later progressed to Graves' ophthalmopathy. The specimen was blood. The rearrangement joins TRBV20-1 to TRBJ2-3; 9 positions agree with TRBD2. The CDR3 reads CSARDLAGARDTQYF. DNA of the CDR3: TGCAGTGCTAGAGATTTAGCGGGGGCGAGGGATACGCAGTATTTT.